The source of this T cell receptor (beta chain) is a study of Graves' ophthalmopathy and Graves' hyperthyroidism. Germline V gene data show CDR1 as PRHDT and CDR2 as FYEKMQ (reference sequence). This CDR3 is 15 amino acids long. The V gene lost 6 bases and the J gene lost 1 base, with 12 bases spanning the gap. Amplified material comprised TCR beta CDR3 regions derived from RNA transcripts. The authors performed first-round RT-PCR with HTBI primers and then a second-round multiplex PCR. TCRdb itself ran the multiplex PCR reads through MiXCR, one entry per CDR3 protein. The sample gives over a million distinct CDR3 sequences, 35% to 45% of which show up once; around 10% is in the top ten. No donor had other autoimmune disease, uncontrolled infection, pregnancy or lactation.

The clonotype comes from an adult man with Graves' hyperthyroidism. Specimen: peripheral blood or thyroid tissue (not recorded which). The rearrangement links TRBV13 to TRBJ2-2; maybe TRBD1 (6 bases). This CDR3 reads CASSAETGNTGELFF. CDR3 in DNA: TGTGCCAGCAGTGCCGAGACAGGGAACACCGGGGAGCTGTTTTTT. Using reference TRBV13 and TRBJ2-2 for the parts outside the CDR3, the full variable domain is AAGVIQSPRHLIKEKRETATLKCYPIPRHDTVYWYQQGPGQDPQFLISFYEKMQSDKGSIPDRFSAQQFSDYHSELNMSSLELGDSALYFCASSAETGNTGELFFGEGSRLTVL.